This T cell receptor beta chain was profiled in a study of identical twins. V dropped 0 bases and J dropped 11; count of bases not matched to a gene: 11. This CDR3 has 14 amino acids. The germline gives CDR1 DFQATT, CDR2 SNEGSKA (reference sequence). Template switching added a universal primer site; cDNA carried unique molecular identifiers. One entry per CDR3 protein, called by TCRdb with MiXCR from the 5' RACE reads. The data contain 250,000 or so distinct CDR3 sequences, around 8.3% of them singletons. This clonotype was observed at least ten times. This sample also belongs to another study, concerning yellow fever vaccine responses in identical twins.

This chain uses TRBV20-1 with TRBJ2-7; TRBD1 matches at 9 bases. This receptor was obtained from a woman aged 18-29 years in good health. The specimen sequenced was CD8+ T cells sorted from blood. The CDR3 protein is CSARELKGQGNEYF. The CDR3 bases are TGCAGTGCTAGAGAACTTAAGGGACAGGGAAATGAGTACTTC.